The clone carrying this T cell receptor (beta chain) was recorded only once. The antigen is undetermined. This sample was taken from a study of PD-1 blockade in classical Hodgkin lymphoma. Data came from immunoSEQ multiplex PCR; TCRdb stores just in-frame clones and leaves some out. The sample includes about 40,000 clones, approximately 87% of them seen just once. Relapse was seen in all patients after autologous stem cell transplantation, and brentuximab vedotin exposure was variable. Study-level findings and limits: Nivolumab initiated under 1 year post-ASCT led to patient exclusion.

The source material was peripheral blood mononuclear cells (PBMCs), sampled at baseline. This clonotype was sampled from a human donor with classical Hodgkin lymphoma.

CDR3 sequence: CASSYARDRDFEKLFF. The CDR3 nucleotides read TGTGCCAGCAGTTACGCGCGGGACAGGGACTTTGAAAAACTGTTTTTT. The V call is TRBV6-5, the J call TRBJ1-4; 9 bases match TRBD1. This CDR3 comprises 16 residues. Germline V gene lookup returns CDR1 MNHEY and CDR2 SVGAGI. Trimming removed 2 bases from V and 7 bases from J; junction bases left unmatched: 8.